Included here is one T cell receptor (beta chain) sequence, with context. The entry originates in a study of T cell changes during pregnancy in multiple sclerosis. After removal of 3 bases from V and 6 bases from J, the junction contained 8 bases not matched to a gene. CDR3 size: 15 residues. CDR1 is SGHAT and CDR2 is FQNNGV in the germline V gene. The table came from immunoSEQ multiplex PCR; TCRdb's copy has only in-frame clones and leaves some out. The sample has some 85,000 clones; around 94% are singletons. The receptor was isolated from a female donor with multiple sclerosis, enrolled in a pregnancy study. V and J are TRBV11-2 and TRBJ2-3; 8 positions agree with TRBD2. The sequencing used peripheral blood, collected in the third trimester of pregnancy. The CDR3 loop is CASSFWREETDTQYF. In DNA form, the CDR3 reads TGTGCCAGCAGCTTTTGGCGGGAGGAAACTGATACGCAGTATTTT.